Many counts were recorded for the clone carrying this T cell receptor (beta chain). Its matching antigen is unknown. Unique molecular identifiers were incorporated when the TCRbeta library was constructed. TCRdb reprocessed the PCR reads via MiXCR and lists one record per CDR3 protein. This table has approximately 800,000 distinct CDR3 sequences, 15% to 20% appearing once. J gave up 9 bases and V 4 bases, and 8 bases lay outside the gene matches. From germline, CDR1 is SEHNR and CDR2 FQNEAQ (reference sequence). This CDR3 is 15 amino acids long. The data derive from a study of T-cell reconstitution after alpha-beta-depleted transplantation in children. Regarding the study as a whole: Two months or so post-transplant, alpha-beta T cells reportedly derived from several hundred expanded graft clones. Some patients' high day-60 TCRbeta diversity was attributed to recipient cells surviving conditioning. At the one-year point after transplant, T-cell counts and TCRbeta diversity were found to come mostly from T cells that had been newly produced.

The chain employs TRBV7-9 and TRBJ2-1, with 11 bases aligning to TRBD1. This clonotype was sampled from a male patient aged 10 to 17 who had a stem cell transplant for acute lymphoblastic leukemia, so the T cells may come from the graft donor. The source was PBMCs, mostly from graft donor cells, collected 360 days after TCRalphabeta/CD19-depleted stem cell transplant. CDR3: CASSSGQGDWVEQFF. CDR3 sequence (DNA): TGTGCCAGCAGCTCGGGACAGGGGGATTGGGTTGAGCAGTTCTTC.